This T cell receptor (beta chain) emerged from a study of early T cells in non-severe SARS-CoV-2 infection (dated by TCRdb to the early 2020s). With respect to the entire study: TCR sequencing used bulk RNA from unsorted whole blood, so alpha and beta chains could not be paired.

Per the germline V gene, SGHRS is the CDR1 and YFSETQ is the CDR2. V lost 4 bases and J lost 2 bases, and the count of bases not matched to a germline gene is 15. From the cysteine up to the phenylalanine, the CDR3 has a length of 19 residues. Only the CDR3 portion is preserved as DNA: 57 bases, with reading frame beginning at the first base. Library preparation was by 5' RACE. These reads were obtained on a NextSeq 500. To correct for sequencing error and PCR bias, the TCR library protocol tagged individual cDNA molecules with unique molecular identifiers. Sequencing covered both TCR alpha and beta chains, and within each sample the abundances of alpha and beta sequences were tightly co-correlated. Regarding the original processing steps: Decombinator V4 was used to annotate TCR sequences for V gene, J gene and CDR3. Expanded TCRs were defined as changing significantly between any two time points under a Poisson model with p below 0.0001. TCR abundances were normalised to the total number of TCRs sequenced per sample and were expressed as counts per million. TRAV1-2 paired with TRAJ12, TRAJ20 or TRAJ33 defined MAIT TCRs, while TRAV10 paired with TRAJ18 defined iNKT TCRs. VDJdb, accessed 1 November 2021, was searched for CMV, EBV and SARS-CoV-2 annotated TCRs, with TCRs annotated for multiple antigens excluded. TCRdb cleaned the public reads at Q25 with fastp, built clones with MiXCR and kept in-frame beta chains. Every CDR3 protein is listed once, alongside the most common genes and DNA of its rows. Clone size and V and J calls follow TCRdb, not the original study. The sample yields 30,000 or so distinct CDR3 sequences; over 6.5% were counted once. Less than 5% of the sample is in the top ten clones.

Beyond this particular receptor, the publication reports: VDJdb matching was skewed toward anti-spike CD8 responses, so virus-specific expansions were likely underestimated and private and CD4 specificities were missed.

This was a case-control study nested in a cohort of healthcare workers in London, UK, who had nasopharyngeal swab PCR tests and blood samples taken every week. Healthcare workers were recruited during the week of the UK lockdown, between 23 and 31 March 2020, and followed weekly for up to roughly 15 weeks. Details on this clonotype: This receptor's antigen is unknown. Per-nucleotide qualities are absent, and no much larger clonotype sits a single base away.

Sequenced material: whole blood. This TCR was sampled from an adult who was a healthcare worker with PCR-confirmed SARS-CoV-2 infection or an uninfected control (not recorded which). Rearrangement joined TRBV5-1 to TRBJ2-7; the junction holds 13 bases that match TRBD2. The nucleotides read TGCGCCAGCAGCGAGCCGGGACTAGCGGGGCCCTCTACCCCCTACGAGCAGTACTTC. The resulting protein is CASSEPGLAGPSTPYEQYF.